The clone carrying this TCR beta chain was observed a few times. There are 13 residues in the CDR3. V was clipped by 5 bases and J by 5 bases, with 10 bases between them. Germline-derived CDR1 and CDR2 are SGHAT and FQNNGV. Each participant's cohort was designated according to participant-reported clinical history. This sample is drawn from a study of blood T cell repertoires in COVID-19. Produced via immunoSEQ multiplex PCR; TCRdb's table is partial and in-frame only. The sample has fewer than 300,000 clones, over 75% seen once. This receptor was obtained from a woman in her thirties who had recovered from COVID-19. This chain links TRBV11-2 with TRBJ1-3; no definite D call. Sequenced input: PBMCs or T cells enriched from blood (not recorded which). The CDR3 is CASSPNQRNTIYF. The CDR3 DNA sequence: TGTGCCAGCAGCCCAAACCAGAGAAACACCATATATTTT.